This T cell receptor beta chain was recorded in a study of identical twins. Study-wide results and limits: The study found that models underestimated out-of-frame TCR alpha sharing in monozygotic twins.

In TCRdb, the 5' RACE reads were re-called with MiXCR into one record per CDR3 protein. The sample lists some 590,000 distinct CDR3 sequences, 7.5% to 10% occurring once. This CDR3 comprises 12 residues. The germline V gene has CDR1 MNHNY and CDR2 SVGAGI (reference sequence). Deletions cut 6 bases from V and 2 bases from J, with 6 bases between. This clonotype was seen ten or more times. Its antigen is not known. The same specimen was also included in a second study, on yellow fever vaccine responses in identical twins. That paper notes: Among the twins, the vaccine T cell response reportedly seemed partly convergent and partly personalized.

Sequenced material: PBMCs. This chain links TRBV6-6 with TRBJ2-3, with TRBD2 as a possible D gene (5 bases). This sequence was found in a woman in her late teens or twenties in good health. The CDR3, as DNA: TGTGCCAGCAGCGGGGTCACAGATACGCAGTATTTT. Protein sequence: CASSGVTDTQYF.